This T cell receptor beta chain originates from a study of T cell changes during pregnancy in multiple sclerosis. Generated by immunoSEQ multiplex PCR, the TCRdb table keeps only in-frame clones and is missing some. The sample includes approximately 100,000 clones, 85% to 95% of them seen just once. The sample here was peripheral blood, taken after pregnancy. The sequence derives from a female donor with multiple sclerosis, enrolled in a pregnancy study.

The CDR3 sequence is CASSVVSNPTGNTIYF. The CDR3 DNA reads TGTGCCAGCAGCGTAGTGTCAAACCCTACTGGAAACACCATATATTTT. This chain uses TRBV9 with TRBJ1-3, with D hard to call. This CDR3 region has 16 residues. The V and J ends lost 0 bases and 2 bases respectively, with 12 bases between them. Germline V gene sequence: CDR1 SGDLS, CDR2 YYNGEE.